This paragraph covers one T cell receptor (beta chain) sequence. What it recognizes is unknown. 13 Jbeta primers and 60 Vbeta primers were used for the PCR. In the original processing: About 9.9 million shared chains were among around 78 million unique TCR beta chains counted in a later analysis. Some clones are missing from TCRdb's copy, which holds only in-frame ones; the method was immunoSEQ multiplex PCR. The V and J calls and clone size were taken over from that table, and D and trimming were inferred from the DNA. The sample holds 150,000 to 200,000 clones, about four fifths seen once. These data originate in a study of cytomegalovirus exposure and HLA in healthy donors. Study-wide results and limits: HLA alleles were associated with roughly 15,000 TCR beta sequences in a later analysis at 0.05 false discovery rate.

The CDR3 extends over 13 amino acids. With V trimmed by 7 bases and J by 5 bases, 8 bases remained unmatched. Germline CDR1 and CDR2: SGHRS and YFSETQ. This clonotype was obtained from a man in his late teens or twenties in good health and CMV-seronegative. The J gene is TRBJ2-5, the V gene TRBV5-1; 7 bases agree with TRBD1. Input material: PBMCs. The CDR3 DNA follows: TGCGCCAGCGGCCCGACAGGGCGGGAGACCCAGTACTTC. Translated, it gives CASGPTGRETQYF.